This entry lists 17 T cell receptor beta chains sequenced from one sample in a study of T-cell memory formation after mild COVID-19. TCRdb redid the calling of the 5' RACE reads with MiXCR, one entry per CDR3 protein. The sample shows about 340,000 distinct CDR3 sequences, 10% to 15% of them seen only once. The source material was PBMCs or a T cell subset sorted from them (not recorded which). These TCRs come from a man aged 18 to 35 who had mild COVID-19 (a few samples of this study predate the infection). Cell type and time point are not known.

This sequence joins TRBV20-1 and TRBJ1-1; perhaps TRBD1 as D (6 bases). The CDR3 is made up of 12 amino acids. Trimming took 5 bases from V and 5 from J, leaving 12 bases between them. CDR1 is DFQATT, CDR2 SNEGSKA, per germline (reference sequence). CDR3 amino acids: CSASGAWTEAFF. The DNA for the CDR3 is TGCAGTGCTTCGGGGGCTTGGACTGAAGCTTTCTTT.

This clonotype was observed many times. The rearrangement links TRBV7-9 to TRBJ2-5, with a tentative D call TRBD2 (5 bases). CDR1 and CDR2 from the germline V gene are SEHNR and FQNEAQ (reference sequence). The CDR3 is 12 amino acids. Trimming stripped 2 bases from V and 5 bases from J, with 6 bases between. CDR3 nucleotides: TGTGCCAGCAGCTTACGCGGGGAGACCCAGTACTTC. Its protein is CASSLRGETQYF.

This clonotype has just a few counts. This rearrangement joins TRBV29-1 to TRBJ1-2; TRBD1 might be the D (5 bases). The CDR3 loop spans 12 amino acids. V lost 5 bases and J 7 bases, leaving 14 bases between the germline ends. Germline V lookup: CDR1 SQVTM, CDR2 ANQGSEA. This chain's CDR3 is CSVLQGVGGYTF. Written as DNA, the CDR3 is TGCAGCGTTCTCCAAGGGGTCGGTGGCTACACCTTC.

This clonotype was recorded a few times. This rearrangement joins TRBV4-1 to TRBJ1-1, with a tentative D call TRBD1 (5 bases). V was clipped by 4 bases and J by 5 bases, with 14 bases between them. Per germline, CDR1 MGHRA and CDR2 YSYEKL. CDR3 size: 14 residues. This CDR3 reads CASSPEEGRTEAFF. DNA of the CDR3: TGCGCCAGCAGCCCTGAGGAGGGGCGAACTGAAGCTTTCTTT.

In its sample, this clonotype was seen many times. The chain has TRBV5-1 and TRBJ2-3; 8 nucleotides line up with TRBD2. The V segment lost 0 bases and the J segment 0 bases; nucleotides outside the gene matches: 3. Germline CDR1 and CDR2: SGHRS and YFSETQ. This CDR3 is 16 amino acids long. The CDR3 spells CASSLGLARSTDTQYF. The CDR3 DNA sequence: TGCGCCAGCAGCTTGGGACTAGCGAGAAGCACAGATACGCAGTATTTT.

There are a few counts of this clonotype. The V call is TRBV12-3 or TRBV12-4, the J call TRBJ1-2; no reliable D call. V was pared by 3 bases and J by 4 bases, with 24 bases between. CDR3 length: 18 amino acids. The CDR3 is CASSFGERQRRRTYGYTF. The CDR3 coding sequence is TGTGCCAGCAGTTTCGGAGAGCGGCAAAGGCGGAGGACCTATGGCTACACCTTC.

Here the CDR3 DNA reads TGTGCCAGCATCTTCAGCCGCACCGGGGAGCTGTTTTTT. Protein sequence: CASIFSRTGELFF. The gene calls are TRBV7-8 and TRBJ2-2; D is unclear. The germline CDR1 and CDR2 sequences are SGHVS and FQNEAQ. V lost 7 bases to trimming and J lost 4 bases, with 10 bases between them. CDR3 length equals 13 residues.

This clonotype was observed a few times. The CDR3, as DNA: TGTGCCATCAGTGAAGAGGGATGGGAGCAGTACTTC. Amino acids: CAISEEGWEQYF. The rearrangement joins TRBV10-3 to TRBJ2-7; D perhaps matches TRBD2 (5 bases). Germline V gene data show CDR1 as ENHRY and CDR2 as SYGVKD. The CDR3 runs to 12 residues. Between the trimmed V and J ends, which lost 3 bases and 7 bases, there was a span of 10 bases.

This clonotype was seen only a few times. This chain uses TRBV7-6 with TRBJ2-1, with TRBD2 matching 7 bases. The V segment lost 5 bases and the J segment 11 bases; nucleotides outside the gene matches: 6. This CDR3 region has 12 residues. The germline gives CDR1 SGHVS, CDR2 FNYEAQ. The CDR3 spells CASSRAGVKQFF. The DNA for the CDR3 is TGTGCCAGCAGCCGCGCGGGGGTCAAGCAGTTCTTC.

This clonotype occurred many times. The chain joins TRBV9 to TRBJ1-6; D is undetermined. V gave up 6 bases and J gave up 12 bases, with 19 bases separating them. CDR1 is SGDLS, CDR2 YYNGEE, per germline. CDR3 length: 14 residues. This chain's CDR3 is CASTLSGLGGPLHF. As DNA, the CDR3 is TGTGCCAGCACCTTATCGGGGTTAGGAGGACCCCTCCACTTT.

CDR3 coding DNA: TGCGCCAGCAGCCACAGCGGGAGGGATACGCAGTATTTT. Translated: CASSHSGRDTQYF. The chain couples TRBV5-1 to TRBJ2-3, with 9 bases fitting TRBD2. V trimming: 4 bases; J trimming: 6 bases; junction bases outside the gene matches: 3. Germline lookup yields CDR1 SGHRS and CDR2 YFSETQ. There are 13 residues in the CDR3.

The CDR3 coding sequence is TGTGCCAGCAGCTCCGCGGGAGGAGGCTACACCTTC. Its translation is CASSSAGGGYTF. The V gene is TRBV5-4, the J gene TRBJ1-2; unclear D gene. V was clipped by 3 bases and J by 8 bases, with 11 bases between them. The CDR3 has 12 residues. The germline CDR1 and CDR2 sequences are SGHNT and YYREEE (reference sequence).

This clonotype was counted between two and nine times. V gene TRBV7-6 combines with J gene TRBJ2-2, with a tentative D call TRBD2 (6 bases). CDR3 length: 14 amino acids. V gave up 4 bases and J gave up 6 bases, with 12 bases separating them. From germline, CDR1 is SGHVS and CDR2 FNYEAQ. This CDR3 reads CASSSLGEAGELFF. As DNA, the CDR3 is TGTGCCAGCAGCTCCCTAGGGGAGGCCGGGGAGCTGTTTTTT.

V and J are TRBV5-1 and TRBJ1-6; D gene unclear. The length of the CDR3 is 15 residues. Trimming took off 1 base at V and 5 bases at J, with 10 bases between the two ends. Germline V gene data show CDR1 as SGHRS and CDR2 as YFSETQ. The CDR3 sequence: CASSLSAVNNSPLHF. CDR3 DNA: TGCGCCAGCAGCTTGTCGGCAGTAAATAATTCACCCCTCCACTTT.

This chain joins TRBV20-1 and TRBJ1-2; D not resolved. The CDR3 is 12 amino acids. V was pared by 5 bases and J by 4 bases, with 11 bases between. Per germline, CDR1 DFQATT and CDR2 SNEGSKA (reference sequence). For the CDR3, the DNA is TGCAGTGCTCGACCCTTTGCCTATGGCTACACCTTC. Translated, it gives CSARPFAYGYTF.

The chain has TRBV10-2 and TRBJ2-5, with 8 bases lining up with TRBD2. Germline CDR1 is WSHSY and CDR2 is SAAADI. This CDR3 is 13 amino acids long. V trimming: 6 bases; J trimming: 9 bases; junction bases outside the gene matches: 9. The CDR3 region has the DNA TGCGCCAGCAGCGTAGCGGGGCAACAGTCCCAGTACTTC. It is translated as CASSVAGQQSQYF.

The V and J genes are TRBV3-1 and TRBJ2-5, with 7 bases fitting TRBD2. CDR1 and CDR2 from the germline V gene are LGHDT and YNNKEL (reference sequence). This CDR3 spans 16 amino acids. Trimming at V came to 5 bases and at J to 5 bases, leaving 14 bases not matched to a gene. The CDR3 DNA reads as TGTGCCAGCAGCGGGGGGGGTAGGCCCCCCCTGGAGACCCAGTACTTC. It codes for CASSGGGRPPLETQYF.